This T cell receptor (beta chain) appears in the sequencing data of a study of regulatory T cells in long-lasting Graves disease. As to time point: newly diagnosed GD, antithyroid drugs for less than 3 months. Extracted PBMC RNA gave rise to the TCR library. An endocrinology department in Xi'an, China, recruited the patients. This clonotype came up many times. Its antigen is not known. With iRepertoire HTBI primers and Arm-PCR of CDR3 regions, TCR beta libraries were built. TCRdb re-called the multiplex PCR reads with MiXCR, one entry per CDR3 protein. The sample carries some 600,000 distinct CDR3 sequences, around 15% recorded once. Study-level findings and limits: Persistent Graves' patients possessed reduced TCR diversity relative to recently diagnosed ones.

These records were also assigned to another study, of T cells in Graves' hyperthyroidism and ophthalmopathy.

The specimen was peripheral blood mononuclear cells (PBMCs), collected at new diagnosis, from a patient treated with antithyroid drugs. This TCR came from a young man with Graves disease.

CDR3 loop: CASSAPTRFGGMKQYF. As DNA, the CDR3 is TGTGCCAGCAGTGCCCCTACTAGATTTGGGGGGATGAAGCAGTACTTC. The genes are TRBV25-1 and TRBJ2-7; TRBD2 might be the D (6 bases). V was pared by 4 bases and J by 8 bases, with 24 bases between. Germline CDR1 reads MGHDK; CDR2 reads SYGVNS. The CDR3 length is 16 residues.